The T cell receptor (beta chain) described here comes from a study of blood T cell repertoires in COVID-19 (dated by TCRdb to 2020 to 2022). Regarding the complete study: Samples covering the acute and convalescent phases of COVID-19 were provided by collaborators in the United States, Italy and Spain. The prospective study material was composed of cDNA or gDNA derived from T cells, B-cell-depleted T cells, or PBMCs. Subjects who had been exposed to COVID-19, were actively infected with it, or had recovered from it provided the deeply sampled blood TCRbeta repertoires that made up the dataset. The repertoires were released in a freely available public database intended as a resource for research on the immune response to SARS-CoV-2. Samples came from the ongoing ImmuneRACE study (first 160 participants) plus 1,254 subjects from 6 global collaborators. A de-identified subject ID, COVID-19 status, age in years and sex were almost always included in the sample metadata. Where available, HLA class I and class II types were obtained from metadata supplied by the sample provider rather than from assay-based typing. Overall study outcomes, separate from this receptor: The amount of clinical and demographic metadata varied by source and participant and was provided uncurated.

TCRbeta CDR3 regions were amplified from genomic DNA by means of the immunoSEQ Assay, a bias-controlled multiplex PCR. Per the source publication's procedure: The number of nucleated cells in each sample was estimated by amplification of reference gene primers within the assay. To quantify the absolute abundance of each unique TCRbeta CDR3 rearrangement, sequence reads were collapsed and filtered. Productive Simpson clonality was computed per sample as the square root of Simpson's diversity index over productive rearrangements. TCRdb re-hosts the immuneACCESS table, in-frame sequences only. Its copies lack some clones; in the studies checked, an unresolved V gene accounts for under half of them, and the cause for the rest is not known. The DNA gave D and trimming, while V, J and clone size come from that table. The sample yields about 130,000 clones; 80% to 95% were counted once. Around 2.1% of the sample comes from the top ten.

Turning to this clone: It lacks a known antigen. No base qualities exist here, and no much larger clone lies one base off it.

Relative to germline, V is missing 2 bases and J is missing 0 bases, with 8 bases of the junction outside any gene match. Via the germline V gene, CDR1 is SGHVS and CDR2 FQNEAQ. Spanning cysteine to phenylalanine, the CDR3 consists of 19 amino acids. Kept here is only the CDR3 DNA, which spans 57 bases and is read in frame from base 1. In Seattle, one collaborating source enrolled patients while the infection was active and tracked those patients longitudinally over the course of disease. Collaborating institutions collected whole blood in K2EDTA tubes following their own protocols. Collaborator samples were shipped for TCRbeta analysis as frozen whole blood, isolated PBMCs, or DNA extracted from either sample type.

The chain couples TRBV7-8 to TRBJ1-6, with 9 bases in between that match TRBD1. The sequence was collected from a man aged 50-59 years with COVID-19, enrolled during active disease. Source material: peripheral blood. The CDR3 protein is CASSLIGTGTSSYNSPLHF. The DNA sequence is as follows: TGTGCCAGCAGCTTAATCGGGACAGGGACAAGCTCCTATAATTCACCCCTCCACTTT.